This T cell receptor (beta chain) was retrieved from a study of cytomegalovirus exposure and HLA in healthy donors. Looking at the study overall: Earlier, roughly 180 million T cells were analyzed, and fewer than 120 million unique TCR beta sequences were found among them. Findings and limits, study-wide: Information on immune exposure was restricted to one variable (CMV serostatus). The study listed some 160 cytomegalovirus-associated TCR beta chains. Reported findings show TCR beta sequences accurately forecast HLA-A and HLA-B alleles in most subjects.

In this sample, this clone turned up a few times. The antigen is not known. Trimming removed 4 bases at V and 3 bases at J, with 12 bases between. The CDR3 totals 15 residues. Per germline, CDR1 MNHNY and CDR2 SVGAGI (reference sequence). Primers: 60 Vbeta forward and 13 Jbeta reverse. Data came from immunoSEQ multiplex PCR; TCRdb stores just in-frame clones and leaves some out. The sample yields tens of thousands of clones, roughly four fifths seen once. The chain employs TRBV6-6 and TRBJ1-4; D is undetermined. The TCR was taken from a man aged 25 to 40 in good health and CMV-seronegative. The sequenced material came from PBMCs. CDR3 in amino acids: CASSLRQGPNEKLFF. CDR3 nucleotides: TGTGCCAGCAGTTTGCGACAAGGCCCTAATGAAAAACTGTTTTTT.